This T cell receptor beta chain came from a study of vaccination effects on CD4 cells after COVID-19. Antigen-specific CD4+ T cells were expanded (with viral peptide pools) by the ViraFEST assay ahead of sequencing. Researchers isolated CD4+ T cells once approximately eleven days of culture had elapsed. All study participants received two doses of BNT162b2 or mRNA-1273 vaccine. The protocol was immunoSEQ multiplex PCR, while the TCRdb copy is restricted to in-frame clones and leaves out a portion. The data show more than 20,000 clones, around 67% seen once. This clone has a single count. Its antigen remains unidentified. V lost 5 bases and J lost 0; bases outside the gene matches: 15. The CDR3 spans 18 residues. In germline, CDR1 is MNHNY, CDR2 SVGAGI (reference sequence).

This rearrangement joins TRBV6-6 to TRBJ2-7; 8 bases are shared with TRBD2. The input for sequencing was CD4+ T cells from PBMCs cultured with SARS-CoV-2 spike peptides, taken after COVID-19 vaccination. The clonotype was recovered from a human donor who received a COVID-19 vaccine. CDR3 protein: CASSPLWRGAKTSYEQYF. CDR3 DNA: TGTGCCAGCAGTCCCCTTTGGCGGGGGGCCAAAACCTCCTACGAGCAGTACTTC.